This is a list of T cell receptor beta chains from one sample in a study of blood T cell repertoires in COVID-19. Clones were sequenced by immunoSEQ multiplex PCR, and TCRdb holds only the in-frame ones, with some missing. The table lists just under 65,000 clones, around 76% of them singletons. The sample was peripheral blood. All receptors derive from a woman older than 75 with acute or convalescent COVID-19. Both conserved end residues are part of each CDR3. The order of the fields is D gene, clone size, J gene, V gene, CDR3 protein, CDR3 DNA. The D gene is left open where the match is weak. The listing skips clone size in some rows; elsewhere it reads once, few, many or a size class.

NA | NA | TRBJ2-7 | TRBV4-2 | CASSFGTTYEQYF | TGTGCCAGCAGCTTCGGGACAACCTACGAGCAGTACTTC
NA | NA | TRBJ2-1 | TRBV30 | CARSGRGFYNEQFF | TGTGCCAGGTCCGGACGGGGGTTCTACAATGAGCAGTTCTTC
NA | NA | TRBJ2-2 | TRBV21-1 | CASSKEGRGGAGCTGELFF | TGTGCCAGCAGCAAGGAGGGGCGAGGGGGAGCGGGATGCACCGGGGAGCTGTTTTTT
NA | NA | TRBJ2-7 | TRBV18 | CASSPLGGSEQYF | TGTGCCAGCTCACCCTTAGGGGGTAGCGAGCAGTACTTC
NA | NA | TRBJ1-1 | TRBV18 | CASSPGGARSTEAFF | TGTGCCAGCTCACCGGGGGGGGCTCGCTCCACTGAAGCTTTCTTT
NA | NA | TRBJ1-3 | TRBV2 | CASTQIRGNTIYF | TGTGCCAGCACCCAAATCAGGGGAAACACCATATATTTT
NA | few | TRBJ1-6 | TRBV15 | CATSRRYAGASSPLHF | TGTGCCACCAGCAGGAGATACGCAGGGGCTAGTTCACCCCTCCACTTT
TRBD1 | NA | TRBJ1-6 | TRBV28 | CASTRQGKNSPLHF | TGTGCCAGCACCCGACAGGGAAAAAATTCACCCCTCCACTTT
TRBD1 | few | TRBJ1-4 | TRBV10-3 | CAISERLTGMDEKLFF | TGTGCCATCAGTGAGAGATTGACAGGGATGGATGAAAAACTGTTTTTT
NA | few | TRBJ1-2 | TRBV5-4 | CASTLPGNYGYTF | TGTGCCAGCACCCTGCCAGGGAACTATGGCTACACCTTC
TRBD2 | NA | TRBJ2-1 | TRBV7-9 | CASSPTGLAGLNEQFF | TGTGCCAGCAGCCCGACGGGACTAGCGGGCCTTAATGAGCAGTTCTTC